This is a list of T cell receptor beta chains from one sample in a study of vaccination effects on CD4 cells after COVID-19. The antigens for these receptors are not known. TCRdb's table, derived via immunoSEQ multiplex PCR, lists solely in-frame clones and lacks some. The data contain 55,000 to 80,000 clones, approximately 79% of them singletons. This material consisted of CD4+ T cells from PBMCs cultured with HCoV-OC43 spike peptides, taken before COVID-19 vaccination. The source of these receptors is a human donor who received a COVID-19 vaccine. CDR3s include the opening cysteine and the closing phenylalanine or tryptophan. A D gene is named only where the DNA matches it firmly. For some rows the clone size is stated as once, few or many, or as a class when expanded; others skip it.

TGTGCCAGCAGTACCACCGGACCCACAGCTAACTATGGCTACACCTTC,CASSTTGPTANYGYTF,TRBJ1-2,NA,TRBV28,NA
TGCGCCAGCAGGGGGCGAAGCAATCAGCCCCAGCATTTT,CASRGRSNQPQHF,TRBJ1-5,NA,TRBV5-1,NA
TGTGCCAGTGAGACAGTCTTGTCTGGAAACACCATATATTTT,CASETVLSGNTIYF,TRBJ1-3,NA,TRBV19,NA
TGTGCCAGCAGCTCCCCGGCGGGGGGCGAGACCCAGTACTTC,CASSSPAGGETQYF,TRBJ2-5,NA,TRBV5-4,TRBD2
TGTGCCACCAGTGAGCCAGGGGGTTCGGATACGCAGTATTTT,CATSEPGGSDTQYF,TRBJ2-3,NA,TRBV24-1,TRBD1
TGTGCCAGCAGTGAATTCGAAAACACCATATATTTT,CASSEFENTIYF,TRBJ1-3,NA,TRBV2,NA
TGTGCCAGCAGTGATTTTGGGGTGCGCAATCAGCCCCAGCATTTT,CASSDFGVRNQPQHF,TRBJ1-5,NA,TRBV2,NA
TGTGCCTGGGACGGGGGGGCAAACACCGGGGAGCTGTTTTTT,CAWDGGANTGELFF,TRBJ2-2,NA,TRBV5-4,TRBD2
TGTGCCAGCAGGGGAGGAAGTCAGCCCCAGCATTTT,CASRGGSQPQHF,TRBJ1-5,few,TRBV28,NA
TGTGCCAGCAGTTACGCGGTGAGCACAGATACGCAGTATTTT,CASSYAVSTDTQYF,TRBJ2-3,NA,TRBV6-5,NA
TGTGCCAGTAGTATGGCAGGCCCTGGAAACACCATATATTTT,CASSMAGPGNTIYF,TRBJ1-3,NA,TRBV19,NA
TGCGCCAGCAGCTTGGCGGGGCCAAGAAACACCATATATTTT,CASSLAGPRNTIYF,TRBJ1-3,NA,TRBV5-1,NA
NA,CASSSSGVQPQHF,TRBJ1-5,NA,TRBV6-5,NA
TGCGCCAGCAGTCAATCCCCGACGGGCGAGGGGAAGACACCCCTCCACTTT,CASSQSPTGEGKTPLHF,TRBJ1-6,NA,TRBV23-1,NA
TGTGCCACCCGGGCCTGGGGGGTTGAAGCTTTCTTT,CATRAWGVEAFF,TRBJ1-1,NA,TRBV6-5,NA
TGTGCCAGCGACCCGGCCCCTGGTACACACTATAATTCACCCCTCCACTTT,CASDPAPGTHYNSPLHF,TRBJ1-6,once,TRBV6-4,NA
TGTGCCAGCAGCTTTTTAGGGGACAGGGTGGAAAAACTGTTTTTT,CASSFLGDRVEKLFF,TRBJ1-4,NA,TRBV7-3,TRBD1
TGCGCCAGCAGTTTGGACGCTACCAATTCACCCCTCCACTTT,CASSLDATNSPLHF,TRBJ1-6,few,TRBV10-1,NA
TGTGCCAGCAGTGACTCTCACGGGAGACGCGGGTACACCTTC,CASSDSHGRRGYTF,TRBJ1-2,NA,TRBV6-4,NA
TGTGCCACCAGGCAATCTGGGGCCAACGTCCTGACTTTC,CATRQSGANVLTF,TRBJ2-6,NA,TRBV6-5,NA
TGTGCCAGCAGCCCAGGGACTAGCGTCAATGAGCAGTTCTTC,CASSPGTSVNEQFF,TRBJ2-1,NA,TRBV14,TRBD2
TGTGCCAGCAGTCCCCCGGACCTTCTAACCTGTTTT,CASSPPDLLTCF,TRBJ1-3,NA,TRBV27,NA
TGTGCCAGCATGGGGCAACAAGAGACCCAGTACTTC,CASMGQQETQYF,TRBJ2-5,NA,TRBV12-3/TRBV12-4,NA
TGTGCCAGCAGCTTCGGGACAGGGACCATATACAATGAGCAGTTCTTC,CASSFGTGTIYNEQFF,TRBJ2-1,NA,TRBV7-9,TRBD1
TGTGCCAGCAGCGCCGGGACAAGACAAGAGACCCAGTACTTC,CASSAGTRQETQYF,TRBJ2-5,NA,TRBV2,NA
TGTGCCAGCAGCTCCCCACTAGCAACTGTTTTTTCCGGGGAGCTGTTTTTT,CASSSPLATVFSGELFF,TRBJ2-2,NA,TRBV11-2,NA
TGTGCCAGCAGCCAAGGTATGGGGAGCCGCTATTCTGGCTACACCTTC,CASSQGMGSRYSGYTF,TRBJ1-2,NA,TRBV3-1/TRBV3-2,NA
TGTGCCAGCAGTGAGTCGGGGGGGAACACCGGGGAGCTGTTTTTT,CASSESGGNTGELFF,TRBJ2-2,NA,TRBV2,TRBD2
TGTGCCACAGGGAACTTCGCAGGGCCCTGGAGCAATCAGCCCCAGCATTTT,CATGNFAGPWSNQPQHF,TRBJ1-5,NA,TRBV19,NA
TGTGCCAGAGGGGTGGCCGGGACATCACCCGGGAACACTGAAGCTTTCTTT,CARGVAGTSPGNTEAFF,TRBJ1-1,NA,TRBV19,NA
TGTGCCAGCTCACCGGGACTAGTTTCTGAGCAGTTCTTC,CASSPGLVSEQFF,TRBJ2-1,NA,TRBV18,TRBD2
TGTGCCAGCAGCCTTCGGATCGCCACAGATACGCAGTATTTT,CASSLRIATDTQYF,TRBJ2-3,once,TRBV11-2,NA
TGTGCCAGCAGCCAAGTCCCGCGGGGGGGAAATGAGCAGTTCTTC,CASSQVPRGGNEQFF,TRBJ2-1,NA,TRBV3-1/TRBV3-2,TRBD2
TGTGCCAGCAGCCAAAATGGAGCGGGGACAGATACGCAGTATTTT,CASSQNGAGTDTQYF,TRBJ2-3,once,TRBV7-3,TRBD2